This T cell receptor beta chain was identified during a study of blood T cell repertoires in COVID-19 (TCRdb year 2020). Background on the whole study: The collaborator samples originated in the United States, Italy and Spain and spanned the acute and convalescent phases of COVID-19. The sample metadata nearly always contained a de-identified subject ID, COVID-19 status, age in years and sex. The samples were drawn from the first 160 participants of the ongoing ImmuneRACE study and from some 1,300 subjects provided by 6 global collaborators. The repertoires were released in a freely available public database intended as a resource for research on the immune response to SARS-CoV-2. The material from the prospective study consisted of cDNA or gDNA derived from T cells, B-cell-depleted T cells, or PBMCs. HLA class I and class II types, where available, came from metadata supplied by the sample provider rather than from assay-based typing. The dataset comprised deeply sampled blood TCRbeta repertoires from subjects exposed to, actively infected with, or recovered from COVID-19.

Findings and caveats that apply to the study as a whole: How much clinical and demographic metadata was included differed by source and by participant, and the metadata was provided uncurated.

Participants in the prospective study were aged about 18 to 95 years, lived in over 20 United States geographic areas, and enrolled through a virtual design. In the prospective study, participants were assigned to cohorts based on the clinical history participants reported in a screening survey and a study questionnaire. Recovered participants in ImmuneRACE Cohort 3 were defined by two consecutive negative NP/OP PCR tests, clearance by a healthcare professional, or resolution of symptoms. Mobile phlebotomists in the prospective study collected whole blood, serum and a nasopharyngeal or oropharyngeal swab from every participant. Over a 2-month period, participants in the prospective study had the option of providing additional blood draws and questionnaires. Before DNA extraction, blood samples from the prospective study were shipped at room temperature or frozen. Remarks on this clone: This receptor's antigen is unknown. Base qualities are not at hand, and no much larger clone is one base apart.

TCRbeta CDR3 regions were amplified from genomic DNA using the immunoSEQ Assay, a bias-controlled multiplex PCR. In the original analysis: Nucleated cell counts per sample were estimated from amplification of reference gene primers within the assay. To quantify the absolute abundance of each unique TCRbeta CDR3 rearrangement, sequence reads were collapsed and filtered. Productive Simpson clonality was computed per sample as the square root of Simpson's diversity index over productive rearrangements. In TCRdb, the immuneACCESS table is reduced to in-frame sequences with V and J assigned. These tables do not hold every clone; where another copy was compared, an unresolved V gene accounts for under half, and the others remain unexplained. From that table come the V and J calls and clone size; the DNA was used to work out D and trimming. The sample table shows roughly 200,000 clones, and less than 85% are seen once. Approximately 18% of the sample belongs to the ten largest clones.

V loses 6 bases of germline sequence and J loses 2 bases, and the interval between the two ends is 19 bases. Looking up the germline V gene (reference sequence) yields CDR1 LNHDA and CDR2 SQIVND. Reading from cysteine to phenylalanine, the CDR3 counts 16 amino acids. Kept here is only the CDR3 DNA, which spans 48 bases and is read in frame from base 1. The receptor chain draws on TRBV19 and TRBJ1-2, with a weak D call of TRBD1 (6 bases match). This TCR came from a man between 35 and 55 years old who had recovered from COVID-19. The sequenced sample was PBMCs or T cells enriched from blood (not recorded which). In nucleotide form, the sequence is TGTGCCAGTAGGATACTAGGCGTGGACAGCAACTATGGCTACACCTTC. The resulting protein is CASRILGVDSNYGYTF.